This T cell receptor beta chain was recorded in a study of lymphopenia after photon versus proton radiotherapy. As regards this clone: What it binds is unknown.

The repertoire was sequenced with immunoSEQ multiplex PCR; TCRdb's copy has only in-frame clones and lacks some. This table holds some 27,000 clones, approximately 86% found once. The V end lost 4 bases, the J end lost 3 bases, and 14 bases lay between the germline ends. This CDR3 is built from 14 residues. The germline V gene encodes CDR1 SGHRS and CDR2 YFSETQ. Study-wide findings and caveats: Photon-treated patients lost naive T cells and TCR diversity; proton-treated stayed stable. After the lymphocyte nadir, photon-treated repertoires showed oligoclonal expansion, especially of CD8+ Temra cells.

The chain couples TRBV5-1 to TRBJ2-7; either TRBD1 or TRBD2 may supply D (5 bases each). The sequence came from a man aged 45-65 years with gastric cancer. The source was peripheral blood, collected from a patient treated with photon-based radiotherapy. For the CDR3, the DNA is TGCGCCAGCAGCCCTTCCAGAGGGGTCTACGAGCAGTACTTC. It codes for CASSPSRGVYEQYF. Full variable domain (outside the CDR3, taken from reference TRBV5-1 and TRBJ2-7): KAGVTQTPRYLIKTRGQQVTLSCSPISGHRSVSWYQQTPGQGLQFLFEYFSETQRNKGNFPGRFSGRQFSNSRSEMNVSTLELGDSALYLCASSPSRGVYEQYFGPGTRLTVT.